By share of the sample, the clone carrying this TCR beta chain is medium-sized (0.01 to 0.1%). The antigen remains undetermined. This specimen belongs to a study of relationships among human T cell subsets. Study-wide findings and caveats: Bead-based sorting did not rule out CD4+CD8+ double-positive cells.

The V gene lost 5 bases and the J gene lost 1 base, with 14 bases spanning the gap. Germline CDR1 is MNHEY and CDR2 is SMNVEV (reference sequence). CDR3 length: 15 amino acids. From mRNA, alpha and beta CDR3 regions were amplified using semiquantitative ARM-PCR. Tagged nested gene-specific primers were used first, then communal superprimers amplified exponentially. TCRdb processed the multiplex PCR reads anew with MiXCR; each CDR3 protein has one entry. Among approximately 15,000 distinct CDR3 sequences listed, roughly 60% were seen once. The specimen was total T cells sorted from blood. This receptor was obtained from a middle-aged man in good health. The chain recombines TRBV27 with TRBJ2-5; TRBD1 is a possible D gene (6 bases). The CDR3 loop reads CASSPSRQVQETQYF. Written as DNA, the CDR3 is TGTGCCAGCAGTCCCTCCCGACAGGTCCAAGAGACCCAGTACTTC.